Listed below are T cell receptor beta chains from one sample, sequenced in a study of technical replicates of blood from several donors. Only in-frame clones appear in the TCRdb table, and some are missing; sequencing was by immunoSEQ multiplex PCR. The sample shows tens of thousands of clones, 96% of them seen only once. Sequenced: T cells isolated from PBMCs. The source is a human donor in good health. Both conserved end residues are trimmed from each CDR3. The order of the fields is D gene, J gene, V gene, CDR3 protein. D genes are given only for firm matches.

D: TRBD2; J: TRBJ2-1; V: TRBV25-1; CDR3: ASSGAAGVNEQF
D: NA; J: TRBJ1-6; V: TRBV5-1; CDR3: ASRAETAIAAPLH
D: NA; J: TRBJ1-3; V: TRBV18; CDR3: ASSTQDSSAGNTIY
D: NA; J: TRBJ1-6; V: TRBV20-1; CDR3: SARNSDSLH
D: NA; J: TRBJ1-5; V: TRBV28; CDR3: ASSKRRAGQPQH
D: TRBD2; J: TRBJ2-1; V: TRBV7-9; CDR3: ASSPLLAGFYNEQF
D: NA; J: TRBJ1-2; V: TRBV9; CDR3: ASSPSGARHGYT
D: NA; J: TRBJ2-3; V: TRBV6-1; CDR3: ASSEAKPGFTQY
D: NA; J: TRBJ1-1; V: TRBV27; CDR3: ATIHGGARTEAF
D: NA; J: TRBJ2-2; V: TRBV6-6; CDR3: ASSYGTVNTGELF
D: NA; J: TRBJ2-5; V: TRBV5-1; CDR3: ASSLAGIVDSQETQY
D: TRBD1; J: TRBJ1-2; V: TRBV7-9; CDR3: ASTGTGAGHGYT
D: NA; J: TRBJ2-2; V: TRBV7-8; CDR3: ASSFEAGYTNTGELF
D: TRBD1; J: TRBJ1-3; V: TRBV5-1; CDR3: ASSVTGTGNTIY
D: NA; J: TRBJ2-1; V: TRBV19; CDR3: ASSWRARSSYNEQF
D: TRBD1; J: TRBJ2-7; V: TRBV4-1; CDR3: ASRRTGTGVYEQY